This TCR beta chain emerged from a study of cytomegalovirus exposure and HLA in healthy donors. Overall study results and limits: As confirmed in vitro, a few CMV-associated chains were specific for CMV antigens. Across all donors, roughly uniform sequencing depth was an assumption of the presence/absence analyses. The authors later linked a missense DCLRE1C variant to TCR beta V- and J-gene trimming. In an earlier analysis, most TCR beta V segments were productive about 87% or about 30% of the time.

Notes on this clone: Its matching antigen is unknown.

V lost 4 bases, J lost 1 base, and 5 bases stayed unmatched. CDR1 and CDR2 (germline): SGDLS, YYNGEE. CDR3 length: 15 residues. The primer mix had 60 Vbeta and 13 Jbeta primers. Profiling relied on immunoSEQ multiplex PCR, and the TCRdb table lists in-frame clones only, not all of them. Its table lists 70,000 to 75,000 clones. V and J are TRBV9 and TRBJ2-3; 8 bases map to TRBD1. The sequence was collected from a female donor in good health and CMV-seropositive. Sequenced material: PBMCs. The CDR3 bases are TGTGCCAGCAGCCCACAGGGGGTTGGCACAGATACGCAGTATTTT. Translating gives CASSPQGVGTDTQYF.